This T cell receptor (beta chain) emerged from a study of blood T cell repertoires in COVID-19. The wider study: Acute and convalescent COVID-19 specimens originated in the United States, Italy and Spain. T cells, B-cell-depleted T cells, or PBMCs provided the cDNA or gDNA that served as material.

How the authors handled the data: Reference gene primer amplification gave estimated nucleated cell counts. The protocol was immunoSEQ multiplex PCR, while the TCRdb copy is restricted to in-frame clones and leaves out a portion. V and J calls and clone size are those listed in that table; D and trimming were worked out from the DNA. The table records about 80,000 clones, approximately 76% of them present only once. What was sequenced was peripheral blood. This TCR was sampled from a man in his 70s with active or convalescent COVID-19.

CDR3 in amino acids: CASSQVGGSYEQYF. CDR3 DNA: TGTGCCAGCAGCCAAGTGGGGGGGAGCTACGAGCAGTACTTC. This sequence joins TRBV3-1 (or the pseudogene TRBV3-2) and TRBJ2-7; TRBD2 matches 7 bases. Germline V gives CDR1 LGHDT, CDR2 YNNKEL (reference sequence). This CDR3 has 14 residues. The J segment lost 3 bases and the V segment lost 1 base, leaving 3 bases of the junction unmatched.